These T cell receptor beta chains were read from a single sample in a study of OX40 agonist ivuxolimab in advanced cancers. TCRdb's table, derived via immunoSEQ multiplex PCR, lists solely in-frame clones and lacks some. Altogether some 15,000 clones are present, just under 75% being singletons, with the ten largest covering about 31%. The sample was CD4+ or CD8+ T cells sorted from blood, taken in a trial of the OX40 agonist ivuxolimab. The source of these receptors is an adult with an advanced solid tumor such as melanoma, head and neck, liver or kidney cancer. CDR3s include the opening cysteine and the closing phenylalanine or tryptophan. D genes are given only for firm matches. Clone sizes are given selectively: once, few, many, or a class where the clone is expanded.

d_call	j_call	v_call	clone_size	cdr3_aa
-	TRBJ1-1	TRBV5-8	-	CASPTEAMGGTTEAFF
TRBD1	TRBJ2-3	TRBV27	-	CASSPGTGETDTQYF
-	TRBJ2-7	TRBV27	once	CASSLAGRREQYF
-	TRBJ1-1	TRBV14	-	CASSKYDEAFF
TRBD2	TRBJ2-7	TRBV27	-	CASRVAGGPSEQYF
TRBD2	TRBJ2-3	TRBV28	few	CASSLLGLEADTQYF
-	TRBJ2-1	TRBV4-3	-	CASSQDRDFSYNEQFF
-	TRBJ2-7	TRBV5-6	-	CASSRQDPPEQYF
-	TRBJ1-1	TRBV6-5	-	CASRRGGKNTEAFF
-	TRBJ2-5	TRBV4-1	-	CASSQDSETQYF
-	TRBJ1-4	TRBV7-9	-	CASSQGRVEKLFF
TRBD1	TRBJ2-1	TRBV9	-	CASSQTGVEQFF
TRBD1	TRBJ2-7	TRBV7-9	-	CASSAQQGTTNEQYF
-	TRBJ2-7	TRBV30	-	CAWSGATGAYEQYF
TRBD2	TRBJ2-5	TRBV7-6	-	CASSLGLEGQETQYF
TRBD1	TRBJ2-7	TRBV15	few	CATSAALTGFSYEQYF
TRBD1	TRBJ2-5	TRBV7-9	-	CASSLRQGETQYF
TRBD1	TRBJ1-2	TRBV29-1	-	CSVGGGTGDNYGYTF
-	TRBJ1-1	TRBV18	-	CASSPPGFTEAFF
TRBD2	TRBJ2-7	TRBV5-6	-	CASSLKREVIYEQYF
-	TRBJ2-1	TRBV29-1	once	CSVEDRGYSYNEQFF
-	TRBJ1-1	TRBV27	-	CASSPGNRVSTEAFF
TRBD2	TRBJ2-7	TRBV14	-	CASSQEPGTSYEQYF
-	TRBJ2-2	TRBV10-1	-	CASSELSRGSSTGELFF
TRBD2	TRBJ2-1	TRBV5-6	few	CASSGGDYDEQFF
TRBD2	TRBJ2-2	TRBV29-1	-	CSVEVTLETSLFPGELFF
-	TRBJ1-2	TRBV6-1	-	CANLQENYGYTF